The 30 T cell receptor beta chains presented below share a single source sample, sequenced in a study of chemoradiotherapy in HPV16-positive cancers. Only in-frame clones appear in the TCRdb table, and some are missing; sequencing was by immunoSEQ multiplex PCR. This table has some 3,000 clones, 84% appearing once. This specimen consisted of tumor tissue, obtained from a patient who underwent chemoradiotherapy. The receptors were gathered from a human donor with HPV-associated anogenital cancer.

The genes are TRBV19 and TRBJ2-3, with 9 bases aligning to TRBD2. The V and J ends lost 8 bases and 9 bases, in that order; junction bases with no gene match: 12. This CDR3 comprises 14 residues. Germline values: CDR1 LNHDA, CDR2 SQIVND (reference sequence). CDR3 region: CASASLAGKGTQYF. The CDR3 DNA is TGTGCCAGTGCTTCTCTAGCGGGAAAGGGGACGCAGTATTTT.

The chain combines TRBV7-8 with TRBJ1-3, with a tentative D call TRBD1 (5 bases). Between the trimmed V and J ends, which lost 2 bases and 0 bases, there was a span of 17 bases. There are 18 residues in the CDR3. Germline V gene data show CDR1 as SGHVS and CDR2 as FQNEAQ. The CDR3, as DNA: TGTGCCAGCAGCTTAACGTGGGGACTCCAATTCTCTGGAAACACCATATATTTT. This sequence encodes CASSLTWGLQFSGNTIYF.

This chain joins TRBV18 and TRBJ2-7; possibly TRBD1 for D (5 bases). Germline CDR1 and CDR2: KGHSH and LQKENI. The V end lost 5 bases, the J end lost 2 bases, and 13 bases lay between the germline ends. The CDR3 runs 14 residues. CDR3: CASSTGAVTYEQYF. CDR3 DNA sequence: TGTGCCAGCTCAACTGGGGCCGTGACCTACGAGCAGTACTTC.

The chain is built from TRBV4-3 and TRBJ2-7, with 7 bases matching TRBD2. Germline CDR1 is LGHNA and CDR2 is YSLEER. J lost 0 bases, V lost 0 bases, and 8 bases had no gene match. CDR3 length equals 17 residues. CDR3 protein: CASSQDYSGGRSYEQYF. The CDR3 nucleotides are TGCGCCAGCAGCCAAGATTATTCGGGGGGACGCTCCTACGAGCAGTACTTC.

This clone occurred once. The chain recombines TRBV6-5 with TRBJ2-1, with a tentative D call TRBD2 (6 bases). The CDR3 contains 16 residues. CDR1 and CDR2 (germline): MNHEY, SVGAGI. V lost 4 bases, J lost 6 bases, and 19 bases lay in between. The CDR3 loop is CASSSSFETSRNEQFF. DNA of the CDR3: TGTGCCAGCAGTTCAAGTTTCGAGACTAGTCGCAATGAGCAGTTCTTC.

This clone was seen only a few times. The rearrangement uses TRBV12-5 and TRBJ2-1; 10 bases align to TRBD2. Germline CDR1 LGHNT, CDR2 FRNRAP. The CDR3 runs to 17 residues. V lost 4 bases to trimming and J lost 8 bases; unmatched junction nucleotides: 14. The CDR3 nucleotides read TGTGCTAGTGGTTCGAGGGGCACTAGCGGGACTTTGTATGAGCAGTTCTTC. This codes for CASGSRGTSGTLYEQFF.

The rearrangement joins TRBV11-2 to TRBJ2-5, with 11 bases lining up with TRBD2. Germline loops: CDR1 SGHAT, CDR2 FQNNGV. CDR3 size: 17 residues. The trim removed 5 bases at V and 5 bases at J, leaving 13 bases unmatched. The CDR3 spells CASSLRLAGGRGETQYF. CDR3 nucleotides: TGTGCCAGCAGCCTACGGCTAGCGGGGGGTAGGGGGGAGACCCAGTACTTC.

A single count supports this clone. Here the CDR3 reads CASSHPTGYAFF. DNA of the CDR3: TGCGCCAGCAGCCACCCCACAGGGTATGCTTTCTTT. V gene TRBV4-1 combines with J gene TRBJ1-1, with D perhaps TRBD1 (6 bases). CDR3 length equals 12 residues. The germline V gene encodes CDR1 MGHRA and CDR2 YSYEKL. Trimming cost V 3 bases and J 11 bases, with 13 bases left between them.

The chain combines TRBV7-8 with TRBJ2-6, with D unresolved. The CDR3 totals 18 residues. Germline lookup yields CDR1 SGHVS and CDR2 FQNEAQ. The germline V and J ends were trimmed by 0 bases and 0 bases, with 12 bases remaining between them. The CDR3 DNA follows: TGTGCCAGCAGCTTAGCTGGGGTCGACCTCTCTGGGGCCAACGTCCTGACTTTC. This encodes CASSLAGVDLSGANVLTF.

The chain recombines TRBV15 with TRBJ1-3, with unresolved D. CDR1 is LNHNV and CDR2 is YYDKDF in the germline V gene (reference sequence). The CDR3 spans 17 residues. V lost 2 bases, J lost 2 bases, and 16 bases lay in between. CDR3 coding DNA: TGTGCCACCAGCAGACGAGACAAGGCCTTCGCTGGAAACACCATATATTTT. It yields the protein CATSRRDKAFAGNTIYF.

A single count supports this clone. The chain links TRBV7-2 to TRBJ1-4; possibly TRBD1 for D (6 bases). The CDR3 covers 15 residues. The germline V gene has CDR1 SGHTA and CDR2 FQGNSA. V dropped 1 base and J dropped 3 bases, with 9 bases sitting between them. CDR3 in amino acids: CASSLVTGANEKLFF. In nucleotides, the CDR3 is TGTGCCAGCAGCTTAGTGACAGGAGCTAATGAAAAACTGTTTTTT.

The chain employs TRBV7-2 and TRBJ2-7; perhaps TRBD1 as D (6 bases). Trimming pared 3 bases from V and 2 bases from J, leaving 11 bases between. The CDR3 loop spans 14 amino acids. CDR1 is SGHTA and CDR2 is FQGNSA in the germline V gene. The CDR3 coding sequence is TGTGCCAGCAGCTTGTACAGGGATCCCTACGAGCAGTACTTC. Translated, it gives CASSLYRDPYEQYF.

The V and J genes are TRBV7-9 and TRBJ1-2, with 9 positions matching TRBD1. Germline V CDR1 and CDR2: SEHNR, FQNEAQ (reference sequence). The CDR3 runs 15 residues. V was pared by 5 bases and J by 7 bases, with 11 bases of the junction left unmatched. CDR3 sequence (DNA): TGTGCCAGCAGCCCACAAGACAGGGGGATGGGTGGCTACACCTTC. The encoded protein is CASSPQDRGMGGYTF.

The chain uses TRBV7-6 and TRBJ1-2; 8 bases fit TRBD1. Germline V gene sequence: CDR1 SGHVS, CDR2 FNYEAQ. V shed 5 bases, J shed 4 bases, and the junction held 9 bases outside the gene matches. This CDR3 spans 15 amino acids. CDR3 DNA sequence: TGTGCCAGCAGCCCAGGGGGCAGGGGCCGCTATGGCTACACCTTC. Translation gives CASSPGGRGRYGYTF.

The V call is TRBV5-1, the J call TRBJ1-4; 8 bases fit TRBD1. The junction had 10 bases not matched to a gene; V was cut back by 4 bases and J by 5 bases. The length of the CDR3 is 16 residues. Germline V CDR1 and CDR2: SGHRS, YFSETQ. CDR3 nucleotide sequence: TGCGCCAGCAGCACGGGACAGGTCGAAGGAAATGAAAAACTGTTTTTT. Translated: CASSTGQVEGNEKLFF.

The chain has TRBV5-1 and TRBJ1-2, with 10 bases fitting TRBD1. Germline-derived CDR1 and CDR2 are SGHRS and YFSETQ. The V gene end was trimmed by 4 bases and the J gene end by 0 bases; junction bases not matched to a gene: 6. The CDR3 consists of 16 residues. The CDR3 here is CASSVGGTGANYGYTF. The CDR3 region has the DNA TGCGCCAGCAGCGTAGGTGGGACAGGGGCTAACTATGGCTACACCTTC.

The rearrangement uses TRBV6-5 and TRBJ1-3, with D hard to call. The CDR3 covers 12 residues. CDR1 is MNHEY, CDR2 SVGAGI, per germline. Trimming shortened V by 6 bases and J by 2 bases, and 5 bases separated the two germline ends. CDR3 amino acids: CASRTAGNTIYF. The CDR3 DNA reads TGTGCCAGCAGAACGGCTGGAAACACCATATATTTT.

This chain uses TRBV30 with TRBJ2-5; maybe TRBD2 (6 bases). Trimming left V 0 bases short and J 2 bases short, with 13 bases between. Germline loops: CDR1 GTSNPN, CDR2 SVGIG (reference sequence). This CDR3 comprises 15 residues. The CDR3 loop is CAWSVLSGTQETQYF. The CDR3 nucleotides read TGTGCCTGGAGTGTACTGTCGGGGACTCAAGAGACCCAGTACTTC.

This chain uses TRBV4-2 with TRBJ2-2, with 7 positions matching TRBD1. V trimming: 0 bases; J trimming: 1 base; junction bases outside the gene matches: 5. The CDR3 consists of 17 residues. Germline CDR1 and CDR2: LGHNA and YNFKEQ. Here the CDR3 reads CASSQDTGALNTGELFF. CDR3 DNA: TGTGCCAGCAGCCAAGATACAGGGGCCTTGAACACCGGGGAGCTGTTTTTT.

The chain recombines TRBV7-9 with TRBJ2-7; D is unresolved. V was clipped by 4 bases and J by 0 bases, with 7 bases between them. This CDR3 comprises 13 residues. Germline V gene data show CDR1 as SEHNR and CDR2 as FQNEAQ (reference sequence). The CDR3 region has the DNA TGTGCCAGCAGCTCAGTGAGCTCCTACGAGCAGTACTTC. Translated, it gives CASSSVSSYEQYF.

A word on this clone: Additional DNA sequences in this sample encode the identical CDR3. This rearrangement joins TRBV5-1 to TRBJ1-2; D unclear. The CDR3 runs 14 residues. Germline V gene lookup returns CDR1 SGHRS and CDR2 YFSETQ. The V gene lost 5 bases and the J gene lost 2 bases, with 13 bases spanning the gap. CDR3 bases: TGCGCCAGCAGTTTACCGGACTTAAACTATGGCTACACCTTC. This sequence encodes CASSLPDLNYGYTF.

This clone was found once. This sequence joins TRBV7-2 and TRBJ1-2; 10 nucleotides align to TRBD1. Losses at the gene ends were 3 bases for V and 8 bases for J; bases not matched to a gene: 15. The CDR3 sequence is 17 residues long. CDR1 is SGHTA and CDR2 is FQGNSA in the germline V gene. The CDR3, as DNA: TGTGCCAGCAGCTTCCGCCGGGCGGACAGGGGGTTGCGGGGCTACACCTTC. Protein: CASSFRRADRGLRGYTF.

The chain employs TRBV7-2 and TRBJ2-7; weak D call: TRBD2 (6 bases). The CDR3 consists of 12 residues. Germline V lookup: CDR1 SGHTA, CDR2 FQGNSA. Trimming took 5 bases from V and 6 from J, leaving 11 bases between them. CDR3 nucleotide sequence: TGTGCCAGCAGCGGGCCGGGGGTCGAGCAGTACTTC. Amino acid sequence: CASSGPGVEQYF.

The chain links TRBV6-1 to TRBJ1-5; D may be TRBD1 (5 bases). Germline CDR1 reads MNHNS; CDR2 reads SASEGT. Trimming stripped 4 bases from V and 7 bases from J, with 17 bases between. The CDR3 runs 15 residues. DNA for the CDR3: TGTGCCAGCAGTGTATCTGGAGGGGTTCGGCAGCCCCAGCATTTT. Translation: CASSVSGGVRQPQHF.

This clone was seen only a few times. J is TRBJ1-4 and V is TRBV19; 10 bases map to TRBD1. From germline, CDR1 is LNHDA and CDR2 SQIVND (reference sequence). The CDR3 length is 16 residues. V was clipped by 9 bases and J by 1 base; unmatched bases: 8. The CDR3 nucleotides are TGTGCCAGCCGGGACAGGGGATTTGGAACTAATGAAAAACTGTTTTTT. The encoded protein is CASRDRGFGTNEKLFF.

The V and J genes are TRBV2 and TRBJ1-1; D is undetermined. CDR3 size: 13 residues. Trimming shortened V by 7 bases and J by 1 base, and 10 bases separated the two germline ends. Germline V gives CDR1 SNHLY, CDR2 FYNNEI. CDR3 loop: CASTKSENTEAFF. CDR3 in DNA: TGTGCCAGCACCAAATCGGAGAACACTGAAGCTTTCTTT. The full variable domain, with the rest looked up from reference TRBV2 and TRBJ1-1, is EPEVTQTPSHQVTQMGQEVILRCVPISNHLYFYWYRQILGQKVEFLVSFYNNEISEKSEIFDDQFSVERPDGSNFTLKIRSTKLEDSAMYFCASTKSENTEAFFGQGTRLTVV.

The genes are TRBV5-1 and TRBJ2-3; 11 positions agree with TRBD1. V was clipped by 4 bases and J by 2 bases; unmatched bases: 3. Looked up from germline, CDR1 is SGHRS and CDR2 is YFSETQ. This CDR3 region has 15 residues. In nucleotides, the CDR3 is TGCGCCAGCAGCCAGGGACAGGGGGACACAGATACGCAGTATTTT. Translation gives CASSQGQGDTDTQYF.

The CDR3: CASSLPYANEQYF. In DNA form, the CDR3 reads TGTGCCAGCAGTTTACCCTACGCGAACGAGCAGTACTTC. The V call is TRBV28, the J call TRBJ2-7; D not certain. The length of the CDR3 is 13 residues. V lost 2 bases to trimming and J lost 5 bases, with 10 bases between them. Germline CDR1 reads MDHEN; CDR2 reads SYDVKM.

This clone was counted once. This chain joins TRBV15 and TRBJ1-5, with D unclear. The V gene lost 0 bases and the J gene lost 0 bases, with 3 bases spanning the gap. This CDR3 has 14 amino acids. Germline V CDR1 and CDR2: LNHNV, YYDKDF (reference sequence). CDR3 in amino acids: CATSRDHSNQPQHF. CDR3 coding DNA: TGTGCCACCAGCAGAGATCATAGCAATCAGCCCCAGCATTTT.

This sequence joins TRBV2 and TRBJ2-7, with TRBD2 matching 7 bases. Per germline, CDR1 SNHLY and CDR2 FYNNEI. With V trimmed by 0 bases and J by 3 bases, 23 bases remained unmatched. This CDR3 has 21 amino acids. CDR3 in amino acids: CASSEAGSGRGSSRPSYEQYF. The CDR3, as DNA: TGTGCCAGCAGTGAAGCGGGATCAGGGCGCGGGAGTAGCCGTCCGAGCTACGAGCAGTACTTC.